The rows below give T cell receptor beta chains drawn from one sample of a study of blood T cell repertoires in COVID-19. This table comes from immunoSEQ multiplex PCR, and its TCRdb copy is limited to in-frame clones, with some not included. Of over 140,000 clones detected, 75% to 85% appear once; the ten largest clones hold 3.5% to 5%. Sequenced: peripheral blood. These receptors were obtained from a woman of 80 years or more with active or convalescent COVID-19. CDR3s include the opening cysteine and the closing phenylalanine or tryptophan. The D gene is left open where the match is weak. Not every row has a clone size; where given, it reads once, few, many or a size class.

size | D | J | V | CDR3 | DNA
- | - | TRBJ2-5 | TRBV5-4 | CASSSESLGKTQYF | TGTGCCAGCAGCTCCGAATCACTAGGAAAGACCCAGTACTTC
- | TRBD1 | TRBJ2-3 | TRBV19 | CASSASLGQGGTDTQYF | TGTGCCAGTAGTGCATCGTTGGGACAGGGGGGCACAGATACGCAGTATTTT
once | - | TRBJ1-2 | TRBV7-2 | CASSLQGSSYGYTF | TGTGCCAGCAGCCTACAGGGTAGCAGCTATGGCTACACCTTC
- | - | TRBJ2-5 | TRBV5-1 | CASSPQGPQETQYF | TGCGCCAGCAGCCCACAGGGCCCCCAAGAGACCCAGTACTTC
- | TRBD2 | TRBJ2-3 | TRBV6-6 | CASRASGGTGTDTQYF | TGTGCCAGCAGAGCGTCGGGGGGGACGGGCACAGATACGCAGTATTTT
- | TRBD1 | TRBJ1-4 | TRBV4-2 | CASSRQGMQTNEKLFF | TGTGCCAGCAGCCGACAGGGTATGCAGACTAATGAAAAACTGTTTTTT
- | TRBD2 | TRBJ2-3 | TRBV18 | CASSPPGLAGGSPDTQYF | TGTGCCAGCTCACCCCCGGGACTAGCGGGGGGGTCCCCAGATACGCAGTATTTT
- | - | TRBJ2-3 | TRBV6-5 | CASRREGVTDTQYF | TGTGCCAGCCGACGCGAGGGAGTCACAGATACGCAGTATTTT
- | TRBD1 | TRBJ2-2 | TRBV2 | CASTVGGQVDTGELFF | TGTGCCAGCACCGTCGGAGGACAGGTCGACACCGGGGAGCTGTTTTTT
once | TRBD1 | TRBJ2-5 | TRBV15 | CATSRDLGQGYQETQYF | TGTGCCACCAGCAGAGATCTGGGACAGGGGTACCAAGAGACCCAGTACTTC
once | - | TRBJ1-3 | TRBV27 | CASRITGDSGNTIYF | TGTGCCAGCAGGATTACAGGCGACTCTGGAAACACCATATATTTT
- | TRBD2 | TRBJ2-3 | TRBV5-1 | CASSMNLAGGTDTQYF | TGCGCCAGCAGCATGAACCTAGCGGGGGGTACAGATACGCAGTATTTT
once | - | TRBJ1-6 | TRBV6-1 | CASSDSNNSPLHF | TGTGCCAGCAGTGACAGTAATAATTCACCCCTCCACTTT
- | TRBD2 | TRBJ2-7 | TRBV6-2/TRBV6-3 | CASSQYSGGPTYEQYF | TGTGCCAGCAGTCAGTATAGCGGGGGGCCCACCTACGAGCAGTACTTC
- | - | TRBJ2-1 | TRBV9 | CASSGGPFNEQFF | TGTGCCAGCAGCGGTGGCCCCTTCAATGAGCAGTTCTTC
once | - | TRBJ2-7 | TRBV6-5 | CASRASGGVYEQYF | TGTGCCAGCAGAGCATCTGGAGGGGTATACGAGCAGTACTTC
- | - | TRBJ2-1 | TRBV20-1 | CSASQPSSYNEQFF | TGCAGTGCTAGTCAACCGAGCTCCTACAATGAGCAGTTCTTC
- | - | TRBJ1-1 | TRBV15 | CATSRGGSSSTEAFF | TGTGCCACCAGCAGAGGAGGCAGTTCAAGCACTGAAGCTTTCTTT
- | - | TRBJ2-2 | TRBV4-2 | CASRPNRGGTGELFF | TGTGCCAGCAGACCGAACAGGGGGGGCACCGGGGAGCTGTTTTTT
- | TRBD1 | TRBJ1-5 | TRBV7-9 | CASSLVGGQGAGQPQHF | TGTGCCAGCAGCTTAGTGGGGGGACAGGGGGCAGGTCAGCCCCAGCATTTT
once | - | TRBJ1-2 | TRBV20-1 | CSASPLPGGYTF | TGCAGTGCTAGTCCGCTGCCCGGGGGCTACACCTTC
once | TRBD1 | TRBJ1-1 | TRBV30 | CAWSVRDRGWSEAFF | TGTGCCTGGAGTGTACGCGACAGGGGTTGGTCTGAAGCTTTCTTT
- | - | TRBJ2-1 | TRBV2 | CASRPDRVKGGYEQFF | TGTGCCAGCCGACCGGACAGAGTGAAAGGGGGATACGAGCAGTTCTTC
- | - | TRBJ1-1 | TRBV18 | CASSGVTEAFF | TGTGCCAGCTCCGGGGTCACTGAAGCTTTCTTT
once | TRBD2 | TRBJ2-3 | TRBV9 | CASGGSGGLLDTQYF | TGTGCCAGCGGAGGGAGCGGGGGACTCCTAGATACGCAGTATTTT
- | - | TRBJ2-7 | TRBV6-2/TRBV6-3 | CASSPAVTSYEQYF | TGTGCCAGCAGCCCCGCAGTTACCTCCTACGAGCAGTACTTC
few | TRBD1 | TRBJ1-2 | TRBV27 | CASSWTGGYGYTF | TGTGCCAGCAGTTGGACAGGGGGCTATGGCTACACCTTC
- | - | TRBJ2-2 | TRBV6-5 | CASRTPGQNTGELFF | TGTGCCAGCAGAACACCGGGACAGAACACCGGGGAGCTGTTTTTT